A selection of T cell receptor beta chains follows, all from one sample in a study of CD8+ T cells in alopecia areata. Data came from immunoSEQ multiplex PCR; TCRdb stores just in-frame clones and leaves some out. Seen here are 150,000 to 200,000 clones, 64% observed once, and the top ten hold about 1.3%. The sample in question was CD4+ T cells sorted from blood, obtained at approximately week 49, from a patient treated with tofacitinib. The receptors here all came from a human donor with alopecia areata. Each CDR3 is given with its conserved first and last residue. Fields, in order: CDR3 protein, V gene, J gene.

CDR3 protein: CATAGTMQETQYF
V gene: TRBV6-5
J gene: TRBJ2-5

CDR3 protein: CAWSVGANEQFF
V gene: TRBV30
J gene: TRBJ2-1

CDR3 protein: CAHSGQGNYGYTF
V gene: TRBV30
J gene: TRBJ1-2

CDR3 protein: CASSLGSGGPGTQYF
V gene: TRBV7-2
J gene: TRBJ2-5

CDR3 protein: CASSQDPATGGVGSGANVLTF
V gene: TRBV4-3
J gene: TRBJ2-6

CDR3 protein: CASSQHNSPLHF
V gene: TRBV7-9
J gene: TRBJ1-6

CDR3 protein: CASTPGGGGNEQFF
V gene: TRBV6-5
J gene: TRBJ2-1

CDR3 protein: CSVEGQGAYGYTF
V gene: TRBV29-1
J gene: TRBJ1-2

CDR3 protein: CASSQVLLPYETQYF
V gene: TRBV14
J gene: TRBJ2-5

CDR3 protein: CASSSDSTDTQYF
V gene: TRBV2
J gene: TRBJ2-3

CDR3 protein: CASSDPGGYTF
V gene: TRBV6-1
J gene: TRBJ1-2

CDR3 protein: CASSETGTVDGYTF
V gene: TRBV19
J gene: TRBJ1-2

CDR3 protein: CSVGPREAGYTF
V gene: TRBV29-1
J gene: TRBJ1-2

CDR3 protein: CNTDHTEAFF
V gene: TRBV29-1
J gene: TRBJ1-1

CDR3 protein: CAWSEGSTDTQYF
V gene: TRBV30
J gene: TRBJ2-3

CDR3 protein: CAWGLTVGGYTF
V gene: TRBV30
J gene: TRBJ1-2

CDR3 protein: CASSRDGYEQYF
V gene: TRBV5-1
J gene: TRBJ2-7

CDR3 protein: CSAGRTDTQYF
V gene: TRBV20-1
J gene: TRBJ2-3

CDR3 protein: CASSDPNQPQHF
V gene: TRBV6-6
J gene: TRBJ1-5

CDR3 protein: CAISGDTAYEQYF
V gene: TRBV10-3
J gene: TRBJ2-7

CDR3 protein: CAWSLKGPEAFF
V gene: TRBV30
J gene: TRBJ1-1

CDR3 protein: CAWSRDRGGGETQYF
V gene: TRBV30
J gene: TRBJ2-5

CDR3 protein: CASSWGRQGAKNIQYF
V gene: TRBV7-9
J gene: TRBJ2-4

CDR3 protein: CASSVLNQPQHF
V gene: TRBV2
J gene: TRBJ1-5

CDR3 protein: CASGQTGASGYTF
V gene: TRBV7-3
J gene: TRBJ1-2

CDR3 protein: CASSPTQGTGLGTYEQYF
V gene: TRBV7-6
J gene: TRBJ2-7

CDR3 protein: CSSRGANTEAFF
V gene: TRBV29-1
J gene: TRBJ1-1

CDR3 protein: CASSRQGSSTDTQYF
V gene: TRBV5-1
J gene: TRBJ2-3

CDR3 protein: CASSSSGKTDTQYF
V gene: TRBV5-1
J gene: TRBJ2-3

CDR3 protein: CSVRTGSYGYTF
V gene: TRBV29-1
J gene: TRBJ1-2

CDR3 protein: CSVQIMDEKLFF
V gene: TRBV29-1
J gene: TRBJ1-4

CDR3 protein: CASSQDVTAGGHYGYTF
V gene: TRBV4-1
J gene: TRBJ1-2

CDR3 protein: CAWSQGVGTQYF
V gene: TRBV30
J gene: TRBJ2-5

CDR3 protein: CASSIPGGEQFF
V gene: TRBV19
J gene: TRBJ2-1

CDR3 protein: CAWRGRTSYEQYF
V gene: TRBV30
J gene: TRBJ2-7

CDR3 protein: CAWRGLLESYNEQFF
V gene: TRBV30
J gene: TRBJ2-1

CDR3 protein: CSVTQVEHEQYF
V gene: TRBV29-1
J gene: TRBJ2-7

CDR3 protein: CATSAPGYGYTF
V gene: TRBV15
J gene: TRBJ1-2

CDR3 protein: CASSFTLRPSTDTQYF
V gene: TRBV11-2
J gene: TRBJ2-3

CDR3 protein: CASTLHGQGTDTQYF
V gene: TRBV7-2
J gene: TRBJ2-3

CDR3 protein: CASKRLDITAGDTQYF
V gene: TRBV27
J gene: TRBJ2-3

CDR3 protein: CSVGSRGFYEQYF
V gene: TRBV29-1
J gene: TRBJ2-7

CDR3 protein: CASRGRGSYEQYF
V gene: TRBV5-6
J gene: TRBJ2-7

CDR3 protein: CASSHPRGHENTGELFF
V gene: TRBV28
J gene: TRBJ2-2

CDR3 protein: CAWSSASGGRIEQFF
V gene: TRBV30
J gene: TRBJ2-1